A selection of T cell receptor beta chains follows, all from one sample in a study of molecular identifiers for immune sequencing clone quantification. TCRdb re-derived calls from the PCR reads in MiXCR, one entry per CDR3 protein. The table includes a few hundred thousand distinct CDR3 sequences, about a fifth detected once. Sequenced: naive CD8+ T cells from blood, with Jurkat cell RNA spiked in. The origin of the receptors is a human donor in good health. Some libraries in this study had Jurkat cell RNA spiked in. Both conserved end residues are part of each CDR3. A D gene is named only where the DNA matches it firmly. Size tells how often a clone was seen (once, few, many) or the class of an expanded clone, and some rows leave it out.

TGCAGCGTTGAAGGTCATCCGGGGCGCTCCTACAATGAGCAGTTCTTC	CSVEGHPGRSYNEQFF	-	TRBJ2-1	-	TRBV29-1
TGTGCCAGCAGCCAACAGGGGTTTTGGTACGAGCAGTACTTC	CASSQQGFWYEQYF	-	TRBJ2-7	TRBD1	TRBV27
TGTGCCAGCAGCTTGGGGCCTGGGACCAACGAGCAGTACTTC	CASSLGPGTNEQYF	many	TRBJ2-7	-	TRBV5-5
TGTGCCAGCAGTTTAAAGGGACTTACGAACCGGGGGACTGAAGCTTTCTTT	CASSLKGLTNRGTEAFF	-	TRBJ1-1	-	TRBV27
TGTGCCAGCAGTTACGAGAGCGCTGCAACTAATGAAAAACTGTTTTTT	CASSYESAATNEKLFF	many	TRBJ1-4	-	TRBV6-5
TGCGCCAGCAGCTTCCGACAGGCTAGCACAGATACGCAGTATTTT	CASSFRQASTDTQYF	many	TRBJ2-3	-	TRBV5-1
TGTGCCAACCAGGGGGCTAGCAATCAGCCCCAGCATTTT	CANQGASNQPQHF	-	TRBJ1-5	TRBD1	TRBV6-6
TGTGCCAGTAGTATAGGAAGCGGGAGCACAGATACGCAGTATTTT	CASSIGSGSTDTQYF	many	TRBJ2-3	-	TRBV19
TGTGCCAGCAGCACTAGCGGGAGGCTCTCCTACAATGAGCAGTTCTTC	CASSTSGRLSYNEQFF	many	TRBJ2-1	TRBD2	TRBV5-5
TGCGCCAGCAGCCCCCACGACTTGGGGACCCCCGGGACCCAGTACTTC	CASSPHDLGTPGTQYF	-	TRBJ2-5	-	TRBV4-1
TGTGCCAGCAGCTCCCGGGGACCGGAGCAGTTCTTC	CASSSRGPEQFF	few	TRBJ2-1	-	TRBV9
TGTGCCAGCAGTCCCGTCGCCCCGGGGATCGAAGCTTTCTTT	CASSPVAPGIEAFF	-	TRBJ1-1	-	TRBV12-3/TRBV12-4
TGTGCCACCAGCAGAGATTACGGGGGGGCTGAAGCTTTCTTT	CATSRDYGGAEAFF	few	TRBJ1-1	-	TRBV15
TGTGCCAGCAGTTACTTTACGGGAGGCTACGAGCAGTACTTC	CASSYFTGGYEQYF	many	TRBJ2-7	TRBD2	TRBV6-5
TGTGCCAGCAGAGGAACCGGGGCCGGGCGATGGAATGAGCAGTTCTTC	CASRGTGAGRWNEQFF	many	TRBJ2-1	-	TRBV25-1
TGTGCCAGCAGCCCCCCGACTAGAATCCTCGGTGGGGAGCTGTTTTTT	CASSPPTRILGGELFF	-	TRBJ2-2	-	TRBV3-1
TGTGCCAGCAGTTACGGTGGAAGGCCCACTGAAGCTTTCTTT	CASSYGGRPTEAFF	-	TRBJ1-1	-	TRBV6-5
TGTGCCAGCAGTGAATTCCTGCACAATGAGCAGTTCTTC	CASSEFLHNEQFF	many	TRBJ2-1	-	TRBV25-1
TGTGCCATCAGTGACTCGAACTCAGGGATAGCTTTCTTT	CAISDSNSGIAFF	few	TRBJ1-1	-	TRBV10-3
TGTGCCAGCAGTTACAGACAGGGGTCACCTCTTGGCTACACCTTC	CASSYRQGSPLGYTF	-	TRBJ1-2	TRBD1	TRBV27
TGTGCCAGCAGCCACTCCACAGGCAATCAGCCCCAGCATTTT	CASSHSTGNQPQHF	-	TRBJ1-5	-	TRBV7-9
TGTGCCAGCAGTTCCGTTGAGACAGGGGGGACCCAGTACTTC	CASSSVETGGTQYF	many	TRBJ2-5	TRBD1	TRBV28
TGCGCCAGCAGTTGGGACAGGTCCCACGAGCAGTACTTC	CASSWDRSHEQYF	-	TRBJ2-7	TRBD1	TRBV5-1
TGCGCCAGCAGCCAAGATATCCCCGATCAGGGGGCCCATGAGCAGTTCTTC	CASSQDIPDQGAHEQFF	-	TRBJ2-1	TRBD1	TRBV4-3
TGCAGCGTTGAAACAAGTAGTACAGATACGCAGTATTTT	CSVETSSTDTQYF	many	TRBJ2-3	-	TRBV29-1
TGCAGTGCTAGAGATCCTTTAAGCCTAGCGGGGACTGATACGCAGTATTTT	CSARDPLSLAGTDTQYF	-	TRBJ2-3	TRBD2	TRBV20-1
TGTGCCAGCAGTTACTCGAGGGACGGGGGTAGCTCCTACGAGCAGTACTTC	CASSYSRDGGSSYEQYF	many	TRBJ2-7	-	TRBV6-5
TGTGCCAGCAGCCCTGACATAATTCAAGAGACCCAGTACTTC	CASSPDIIQETQYF	-	TRBJ2-5	-	TRBV5-8
TGTGCCAGCGCTGGCCTGGGACAGAACTACGAAGCTTTCTTT	CASAGLGQNYEAFF	many	TRBJ1-1	TRBD1	TRBV2
TGTGCCAGCCCTATACCAGGGGAGAGGAGCACAGATACGCAGTATTTT	CASPIPGERSTDTQYF	many	TRBJ2-3	-	TRBV6-4